The TCR beta chain described here comes from a study of T cell responses to AZD1222 COVID-19 vaccine. CDR1 LGHNA and CDR2 YNFKEQ come from the germline V gene. The length of the CDR3 is 17 residues. The J segment lost 4 bases and the V segment lost 6 bases, leaving 14 bases of the junction unmatched. Here immunoSEQ multiplex PCR was the method, and the copy in TCRdb shows in-frame clones only, minus some. This table has over 95,000 clones, 70% to 90% appearing once. V and J are TRBV4-2 and TRBJ1-5; 8 positions match TRBD1. The specimen was peripheral blood, collected 28 days after the second AZD1222 dose. The sequence came from an adult who received the AZD1222 COVID-19 vaccine. CDR3 coding DNA: TGTGCCAGCAGTCCCGGGACAGGTCAGGGGTTGAATCAGCCCCAGCATTTT. Its protein is CASSPGTGQGLNQPQHF.